This paragraph reports one T cell receptor beta chain. These data belong to a study of blood T cell repertoires in COVID-19. Study information: Both acute and convalescent COVID-19 samples were obtained from the United States, Italy and Spain. T cells, B-cell-depleted T cells, or PBMCs provided the cDNA or gDNA that served as material.

Some clones are missing from TCRdb's copy, which holds only in-frame ones; the method was immunoSEQ multiplex PCR. This table has 75,000 to 90,000 clones, approximately 80% appearing once. Sequenced sample: peripheral blood. The clonotype originates from an elderly man with active or convalescent COVID-19.

The CDR3 loop reads CASSLDGGSARKLFF. The CDR3 DNA reads as TGTGCCAGCAGCTTGGATGGGGGGTCAGCAAGAAAACTGTTTTTT. V is TRBV5-4 and J is TRBJ1-4; tentatively, D is TRBD1 (5 bases). This CDR3 has 15 amino acids. V lost 0 bases and J lost 10, with 16 bases in between. In germline, CDR1 is SGHNT, CDR2 YYREEE (reference sequence).